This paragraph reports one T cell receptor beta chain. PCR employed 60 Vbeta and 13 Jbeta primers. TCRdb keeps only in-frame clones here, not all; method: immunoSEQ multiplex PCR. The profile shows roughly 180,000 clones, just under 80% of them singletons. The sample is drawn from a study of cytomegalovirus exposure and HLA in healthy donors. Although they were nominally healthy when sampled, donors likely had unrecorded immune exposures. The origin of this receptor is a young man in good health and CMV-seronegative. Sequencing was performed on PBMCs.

The CDR3 nucleotides read TGTGCCAGCAACCACAGGGGACATAGAGGAACAGATACGCAGTATTTT. It yields the protein CASNHRGHRGTDTQYF. V is TRBV2 and J is TRBJ2-3; 7 bases line up with TRBD1. Germline lookup yields CDR1 SNHLY and CDR2 FYNNEI. With 7 bases clipped from V and 3 bases from J, the junction kept 13 bases outside the gene matches. The CDR3 sequence is 16 residues long.